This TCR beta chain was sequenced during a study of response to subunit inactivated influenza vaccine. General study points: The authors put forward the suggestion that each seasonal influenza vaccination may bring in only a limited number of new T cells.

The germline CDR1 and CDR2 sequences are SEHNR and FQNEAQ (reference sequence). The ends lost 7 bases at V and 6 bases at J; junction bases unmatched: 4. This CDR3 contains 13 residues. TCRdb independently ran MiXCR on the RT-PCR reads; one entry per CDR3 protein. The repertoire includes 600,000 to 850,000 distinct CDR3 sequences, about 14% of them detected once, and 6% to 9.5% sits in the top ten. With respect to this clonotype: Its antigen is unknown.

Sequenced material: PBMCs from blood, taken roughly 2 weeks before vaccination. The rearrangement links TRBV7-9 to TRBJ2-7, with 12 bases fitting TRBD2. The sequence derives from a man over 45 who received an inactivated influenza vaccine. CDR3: CASIELAGGEQYF. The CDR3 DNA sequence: TGTGCCAGCATTGAACTAGCGGGAGGCGAGCAGTACTTC. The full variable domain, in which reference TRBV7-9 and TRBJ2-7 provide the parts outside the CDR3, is DTGVSQNPRHKITKRGQNVTFRCDPISEHNRLYWYRQTLGQGPEFLTYFQNEAQLEKSRLLSDRFSAERPKGSFSTLEIQRTEQGDSAMYLCASIELAGGEQYFGPGTRLTVT.